This TCR beta chain was captured in a study of early T cells in non-severe SARS-CoV-2 infection. Study context: Bulk RNA taken from unsorted whole blood was sequenced, leaving chains unpaired.

Germline CDR1 MNHEY, CDR2 SVGAGI. The CDR3 has 12 amino acids. V was clipped by 2 bases and J by 6 bases, with 8 bases between them. This clonotype was observed many times. In the library, individual cDNA molecules carried attached unique molecular identifiers. Using its own MiXCR run on the 5' RACE reads, TCRdb lists one record per CDR3 protein. This sample has approximately 34,000 distinct CDR3 sequences; approximately 5.1% occur once, and the top ten carry about 6%. This specimen consisted of whole blood, obtained at baseline. The rearrangement links TRBV6-5 to TRBJ2-7; no clear D gene. This sequence originates from an adult who was a healthcare worker with PCR-confirmed SARS-CoV-2 infection or an uninfected control (not recorded which). This CDR3 reads CASSYGSGEQYF. The CDR3 bases are TGTGCCAGCAGTTACGGCAGTGGCGAGCAGTACTTC.